The clone carrying this T cell receptor (beta chain) was seen once. Its antigen is as yet unknown. Newly diagnosed patients aged 18 to 65 had hyperthyroidism of under 2 months' duration. Exclusion of patients followed from uncontrolled infection, other autoimmune disease, pregnancy or lactation. Fresh peripheral blood, about 9.6 ml, yielded the PBMCs. TCR beta CDR3 region amplification was performed from RNA transcripts. During a first-round RT-PCR of the TCR CDR3, the HTBI primer set was used. Using its own MiXCR run on the multiplex PCR reads, TCRdb lists one record per CDR3 protein. The sample has about 690,000 distinct CDR3 sequences; approximately 15% are singletons. The data stem from a study of T cells in Graves' hyperthyroidism and ophthalmopathy. Notes on the study in general: Blood shared most expanded thyroid clonotypes above 0.001.

The ends were cut back, 5 bases at V and 10 bases at J, with 12 bases in the middle. The germline V gene has CDR1 WNHNN and CDR2 SYGVQD (reference sequence). The CDR3 is 12 residues long. Sequenced material: blood. This TCR came from a man aged 50 or older with Graves' hyperthyroidism. V is TRBV10-1 and J is TRBJ2-1; a weak D match, TRBD1 (5 bases). The DNA of the CDR3 is TGCGCCAGCAGTTTCTACTCAGGGGAGCAGTTCTTC. Translating it yields CASSFYSGEQFF.